What follows are 24 T cell receptor beta chains derived from one specimen sequenced in a study of blood T cell repertoires in COVID-19. Using immunoSEQ multiplex PCR, the repertoire was profiled, and TCRdb retains in-frame clones only, with some absent. The table includes around 300,000 clones, about 90% detected once. The source material was PBMCs or T cells enriched from blood (not recorded which). These receptors were collected from a woman aged 25 to 39 who had recovered from COVID-19.

The chain uses TRBV9 and TRBJ2-7; 9 nucleotides line up with TRBD2. Germline V gives CDR1 SGDLS, CDR2 YYNGEE. This CDR3 comprises 16 residues. V lost 2 bases to trimming and J lost 2 bases; unmatched junction nucleotides: 8. CDR3 residues: CASSVGLAGAAYEQYF. The CDR3 DNA sequence: TGTGCCAGCAGCGTCGGGTTAGCGGGGGCCGCCTACGAGCAGTACTTC.

As DNA, the CDR3 is TGTGCCAGCAGCTTAGTGGGCCGGACAGGGATAGAGACAGATACGCAGTATTTT. Its translation is CASSLVGRTGIETDTQYF. The chain carries TRBV7-6 and TRBJ2-3; 8 bases are a match to TRBD1. CDR1 and CDR2 (germline): SGHVS, FNYEAQ. V trimming: 1 base; J trimming: 3 bases; junction bases outside the gene matches: 12. The CDR3 extends over 18 amino acids.

On this clone itself: Other DNA sequences in this specimen translate into the identical CDR3. The chain uses TRBV7-2 and TRBJ1-4, with 7 positions matching TRBD1. The CDR3 spans 14 residues. V shed 5 bases and J 3 bases; nucleotides not matched to a gene: 3. Germline V gives CDR1 SGHTA, CDR2 FQGNSA. The CDR3 is CASSPTGPNEKLFF. The CDR3 nucleotides are TGTGCCAGCAGCCCGACAGGGCCTAATGAAAAACTGTTTTTT.

The rearrangement joins TRBV6-5 to TRBJ1-6, with 7 bases identical to TRBD1. CDR3 size: 14 residues. J was trimmed by 8 bases and V by 5 bases; bases with no gene match: 6. Germline CDR1 is MNHEY and CDR2 is SVGAGI. The CDR3 DNA is TGTGCCAGCAGTCGGACAGGTCCGGATTCACCCCTCCACTTT. Translated: CASSRTGPDSPLHF.

For the CDR3, the DNA is TGTGCCAGCAGCCCATGGGGGGGCGAAGAGACCCAGTACTTC. It specifies CASSPWGGEETQYF. The chain is built from TRBV9 and TRBJ2-5; perhaps TRBD2 as D (7 bases). Germline V gene sequence: CDR1 SGDLS, CDR2 YYNGEE. This CDR3 is built from 14 residues. The V end was cut by 4 bases, the J end by 3 bases, with 13 bases between.

In this sample, this clone turned up once. The V and J genes are TRBV5-6 and TRBJ1-6, with TRBD1 matching over 8 bases. V lost 2 bases and J lost 6; bases outside the gene matches: 4. Germline CDR1 SGHDT, CDR2 YYEEEE. This CDR3 is built from 15 residues. CDR3 sequence reads: CASSFGQGVNSPLHF. CDR3 nucleotides: TGTGCCAGCAGCTTCGGACAGGGAGTTAATTCACCCCTCCACTTT.

The rearrangement links TRBV28 to TRBJ1-2, with D perhaps matching TRBD1 (5 bases). The CDR3 contains 15 residues. The V end lost 2 bases, the J end lost 8 bases, and 18 bases lay between the germline ends. Germline V gene lookup returns CDR1 MDHEN and CDR2 SYDVKM. The CDR3, as DNA: TGTGCCAGCAGTTTAACGGGACTCCTCCTGGGAGGCTACACCTTC. Translating gives CASSLTGLLLGGYTF.

The chain is built from TRBV27 and TRBJ2-1, with 7 bases identical to TRBD2. The germline V gene has CDR1 MNHEY and CDR2 SMNVEV (reference sequence). With 5 bases clipped from V and 8 bases from J, the junction kept 15 bases outside the gene matches. This CDR3 has 16 amino acids. In nucleotides, the CDR3 is TGTGCCAGCAGTCCAGCCGAGGGAGGGAGATACCATGAGCAGTTCTTC. Protein product: CASSPAEGGRYHEQFF.

The V gene is TRBV2, the J gene TRBJ2-7; D might be TRBD1 (5 bases). The length of the CDR3 is 16 residues. The germline gives CDR1 SNHLY, CDR2 FYNNEI. V lost 2 bases, J lost 1 base, and 15 bases lay in between. The CDR3 sequence is CASSEQGYGFSYEQYF. In nucleotides, the CDR3 is TGTGCCAGCAGTGAACAGGGTTATGGGTTTTCCTACGAGCAGTACTTC. The whole variable domain, filled in from reference TRBV2 and TRBJ2-7, reads EPEVTQTPSHQVTQMGQEVILRCVPISNHLYFYWYRQILGQKVEFLVSFYNNEISEKSEIFDDQFSVERPDGSNFTLKIRSTKLEDSAMYFCASSEQGYGFSYEQYFGPGTRLTVT.

The chain has TRBV25-1 and TRBJ2-2; D gene unclear. From germline, CDR1 is MGHDK and CDR2 SYGVNS. The V end was cut by 4 bases, the J end by 3 bases, with 9 bases between. The CDR3 has 14 amino acids. CDR3 DNA: TGTGCCAGCAGTGGGCTTGTGGACACCGGGGAGCTGTTTTTT. Amino acid sequence: CASSGLVDTGELFF.

The sample holds a few counts of this clone. V is TRBV7-2 and J is TRBJ1-2, with TRBD1 identical over 7 bases. Per germline, CDR1 SGHTA and CDR2 FQGNSA. The length of the CDR3 is 15 residues. V lost 5 bases and J lost 4; bases outside the gene matches: 10. The CDR3: CASSPSGGSSYGYTF. The CDR3 DNA reads TGTGCCAGCAGCCCATCAGGGGGTAGTTCCTATGGCTACACCTTC.

The V gene is TRBV7-9, the J gene TRBJ2-3; D unclear. The germline V and J ends were trimmed by 4 bases and 3 bases, with 5 bases remaining between them. The CDR3 has 12 residues. Germline assignment: CDR1 SEHNR and CDR2 FQNEAQ (reference sequence). As DNA, the CDR3 is TGTGCCAGCAGCTCGAGGACAGATACGCAGTATTTT. Amino acids: CASSSRTDTQYF.

This chain links TRBV4-1 with TRBJ1-4, with 7 bases that match TRBD1. Losses at the gene ends were 4 bases for V and 3 bases for J; bases not matched to a gene: 11. Per germline, CDR1 MGHRA and CDR2 YSYEKL. The CDR3 is 17 residues long. CDR3 sequence reads: CASSREGNRGANEKLFF. CDR3 coding DNA: TGCGCCAGCAGCCGAGAGGGGAACAGGGGTGCTAATGAAAAACTGTTTTTT.

The rearrangement links TRBV30 to TRBJ1-2; TRBD1 aligns across 8 bases. V was clipped by 3 bases and J by 2 bases; unmatched bases: 11. The V gene's germline CDR1 is GTSNPN and CDR2 SVGIG (reference sequence). The CDR3 extends over 16 amino acids. The CDR3 region has the DNA TGTGCCTGGAGCCATAGGACAGGGAATCTAAACTATGGCTACACCTTC. It translates to CAWSHRTGNLNYGYTF.

The chain recombines TRBV6-5 with TRBJ1-2; 7 bases agree with TRBD1. Germline assignment: CDR1 MNHEY and CDR2 SVGAGI. The CDR3 length is 16 residues. After removal of 0 bases from V and 4 bases from J, the junction contained 8 bases not matched to a gene. The CDR3 region has the DNA TGTGCCAGCAGTTACTCCTCTTGGACAGGATCCTATGGCTACACCTTC. Encoded protein: CASSYSSWTGSYGYTF.

V gene TRBV9 combines with J gene TRBJ2-5, with TRBD2 as a possible D gene (5 bases). The germline V and J ends were trimmed by 0 bases and 1 base, with 10 bases remaining between them. Germline CDR1 and CDR2: SGDLS and YYNGEE. CDR3 length equals 15 residues. CDR3 in amino acids: CASSVGTRLQETQYF. In DNA form, the CDR3 reads TGTGCCAGCAGCGTAGGTACTAGGCTCCAAGAGACCCAGTACTTC. Full variable domain (remainder filled in from reference TRBV9 and TRBJ2-5): DSGVTQTPKHLITATGQRVTLRCSPRSGDLSVYWYQQSLDQGLQFLIQYYNGEERAKGNILERFSAQQFPDLHSELNLSSLELGDSALYFCASSVGTRLQETQYFGPGTRLLVL.

V is TRBV2 and J is TRBJ2-2, with 7 positions matching TRBD1. The CDR3 is 16 residues long. Germline trimming cut 1 base from V and 0 bases from J; bases unmatched to any gene: 2. Germline V gene sequence: CDR1 SNHLY, CDR2 FYNNEI. The CDR3 nucleotides read TGTGCCAGCAGTGAAGAGGGACAGACGAACACCGGGGAGCTGTTTTTT. This codes for CASSEEGQTNTGELFF.

The V call is TRBV12-2, the J call TRBJ1-1; TRBD1 is the table's D call, not checked against the DNA. TRBV12-2 is a known pseudogene. The CDR3 contains 15 residues. The CDR3 spells CASRYRQPMNTEAFF. The CDR3 coding sequence is TGTGCAAGTCGCTACAGACAACCTATGAACACTGAAGCTTTCTTT.

To note about this clone: Within the sample, other DNA sequences also encode this same CDR3. The chain employs TRBV7-3 and TRBJ1-1, with TRBD1 as a possible D gene (6 bases). This CDR3 region has 14 residues. Germline V gene data show CDR1 as SGHTA and CDR2 as FQGTGA. Trimming stripped 0 bases from V and 1 base from J, with 6 bases between. CDR3 protein: CASSLTGGNTEAFF. The DNA of the CDR3 is TGTGCCAGCAGCTTAACAGGGGGGAACACTGAAGCTTTCTTT. Full variable domain (missing parts from reference TRBV7-3 and TRBJ1-1): GAGVSQTPSNKVTEKGKYVELRCDPISGHTALYWYRQSLGQGPEFLIYFQGTGAADDSGLPNDRFFAVRPEGSVSTLKIQRTERGDSAVYLCASSLTGGNTEAFFGQGTRLTVV.

The chain employs TRBV4-1 and TRBJ2-6; D is possibly TRBD1 (5 bases). Germline CDR1 is MGHRA and CDR2 is YSYEKL. V was shortened by 2 bases and J by 4 bases, with 21 bases between the two germline ends. The CDR3 is 19 residues long. The CDR3 loop reads CASSQRAPVLSGGANVLTF. The CDR3 nucleotides read TGCGCCAGCAGCCAACGCGCCCCGGTGTTATCAGGGGGGGCCAACGTCCTGACTTTC.

The chain joins TRBV3-1 (or the pseudogene TRBV3-2) to TRBJ2-5; possibly TRBD2 for D (6 bases). This CDR3 is 18 amino acids long. V dropped 1 base and J dropped 5 bases, with 23 bases sitting between them. Per the germline V gene, CDR1 is LGHDT and CDR2 is YNNKEL (reference sequence). CDR3 sequence reads: CASSQVVGKPSEIETQYF. CDR3 in DNA: TGTGCCAGCAGCCAAGTGGTGGGAAAACCTAGCGAAATTGAGACCCAGTACTTC.

The chain recombines TRBV27 with TRBJ2-2, with a tentative D call TRBD1 (5 bases). The V and J ends lost 7 bases and 3 bases respectively, with 18 bases between them. Germline assignment: CDR1 MNHEY and CDR2 SMNVEV (reference sequence). The CDR3 has 16 residues. CDR3 loop: CASTPVTQGDTGELFF. The CDR3, as DNA: TGTGCCAGCACCCCTGTTACCCAGGGCGACACCGGGGAGCTGTTTTTT.

The V call is TRBV4-1, the J call TRBJ1-5; D is ambiguous. V dropped 1 base and J dropped 1 base, with 14 bases sitting between them. This CDR3 is built from 17 residues. From germline, CDR1 is MGHRA and CDR2 YSYEKL. The CDR3 bases are TGCGCCAGCAGCCAAGGAGAGGGTATATCGAGCAATCAGCCCCAGCATTTT. Protein product: CASSQGEGISSNQPQHF.

V and J are TRBV5-4 and TRBJ2-3; the match to TRBD1 covers 9 bases. Looked up from germline, CDR1 is SGHNT and CDR2 is YYREEE (reference sequence). With V trimmed by 5 bases and J by 0 bases, 10 bases remained unmatched. The CDR3 is 17 amino acids. Here the CDR3 reads CASSWTGDHPSTDTQYF. The CDR3 region has the DNA TGTGCCAGCAGTTGGACAGGGGATCACCCAAGCACAGATACGCAGTATTTT.